This T cell receptor (beta chain) comes out of a study of T-cell reconstitution after alpha-beta-depleted transplantation in children (TCRdb year 2016). With regard to the full study: Using TCR repertoire profiling, the study quantitatively followed how T-cell immune reconstitution unfolded in children after TCRalphabeta/CD19-depleted allogeneic hematopoietic cell transplantation.

This clonotype is described as medium-sized (0.01 to 0.1%). No antigen is known for it. Base qualities are missing; no much larger clone stands one base away. On the study overall, not on this receptor specifically: The frequencies of hyperexpanded clones fell over the following months, and after one year, T-cell counts and TCRbeta diversity were mostly attributed to newly produced T cells. The apparently early recovery of alphabetaT-cell counts about two months after transplant reportedly depended on only several hundred rapidly expanded clones that came from non-depleted graft cells. In some patients, high TCRbeta diversity at day 60 was attributed to recipient T cells and intrathymic progenitors that had survived conditioning.

The germline V gene gives CDR1 as MGHRA and CDR2 as YSYEKL. Unmatched junction bases come to 11, with V trimmed by 5 bases and J by 5 bases. From cysteine to phenylalanine, the CDR3 is 15 amino acids long. This entry keeps only the CDR3 DNA: 45 bases, framed from base 1. The method was PCR. These reads were obtained on an Illumina HiSeq 2500. TCR library preparation used molecular barcoding, with unique molecular identifiers applied to normalize quantification of the TCRbeta repertoire. TCRdb ran its own pipeline on the public reads, namely fastp trimming at Q25 and MiXCR clone calling, and kept in-frame beta chains. Duplicate CDR3 protein sequences are folded into a single record with the most common DNA and genes. Within this sample are about 7,900 distinct CDR3 sequences, with 25% to 30% of them counted one time only. More than 2% of the sample lies in the top ten. The sample's time point label, in plain terms: day 60 (about 2 months) after transplantation. The treatment or condition label here, explained by the study, means: allogeneic hematopoietic cell transplantation with graft depleted of TCRalphabeta T cells and CD19 B cells. TCRalphabeta/CD19-depleted allogeneic hematopoietic cell grafts were given to the transplant recipients, all of whom were children.

Sequenced here: peripheral blood, sampled 60 days after TCRalphabeta/CD19-depleted stem cell transplant. Recombination joined TRBV4-1 with TRBJ2-5; the junction holds 7 bases that match TRBD1. The receptor comes from a boy in the first two years of life who had a stem cell transplant for SCID, so the T cells may come from the graft donor. The CDR3 region reads CASSDRQGGTETQYF. The DNA sequence reads TGCGCCAGCAGCGACAGACAGGGTGGAACGGAGACCCAGTACTTC.